A selection of T cell receptor beta chains follows, all from one sample in a study of blood T cell repertoires in COVID-19. Data came from immunoSEQ multiplex PCR; TCRdb stores just in-frame clones and leaves some out. The sample holds roughly 390,000 clones, approximately 81% seen once. The sequenced material came from peripheral blood. These receptors were taken from a woman between 18 and 29 years old with acute or convalescent COVID-19. Both conserved end residues are part of each CDR3. A D gene is named only where the DNA matches it firmly. A row's size may be missing; if present it is once, few, many or a size class.

>-|TRBV28|TRBJ1-2|-
TGTGCCAGCAGTCAGGCGGGGGTCGATAACTATGGCTACACCTTC
CASSQAGVDNYGYTF
>-|TRBV6-6|TRBJ1-6|few
TGTGCCAGCAGAACACAGAGCTCCTATAATTCACCCCTCCACTTT
CASRTQSSYNSPLHF
>TRBD2|TRBV19|TRBJ2-7|-
TGTGCCAGTAGCCCCGGGACTAGCGGGAGAAGCGAGCAGTACTTC
CASSPGTSGRSEQYF
>-|TRBV7-7|TRBJ2-1|-
TGTGCCAGCAGCTTAGGTCGCTACAATGAGCAGTTCTTC
CASSLGRYNEQFF
>-|TRBV28|TRBJ1-2|-
TGTGCCAGCTCCCTTGGGGGGGCAGGGGGCTACACCTTC
CASSLGGAGGYTF
>-|TRBV9|TRBJ2-7|-
TGTGCCAGCAGCGTGGATCCGGGACTCATGTACGAGCAGTACTTC
CASSVDPGLMYEQYF
>-|TRBV10-1|TRBJ1-1|-
TGCGCCAGCAGTGAGCAGAGGGACACTGAAGCTTTCTTT
CASSEQRDTEAFF
>TRBD1|TRBV28|TRBJ2-7|-
TGTGCCAGCAGTAAACGGGACAGGGAAAGGCAGTACTTC
CASSKRDRERQYF
>-|TRBV21-1|TRBJ2-2|-
TGTGCCAGCAGCTCAAGGGGACAGCAGCACACCGGGGAGCTGTTTTTT
CASSSRGQQHTGELFF
>-|TRBV6-5|TRBJ1-6|-
TGTGCCAGCAGTTACTCGGCAGGGAATTCACCCCTCCACTTT
CASSYSAGNSPLHF
>-|TRBV21-1|TRBJ1-2|-
TGTGCCAGCAGCAAAGTTCTCCAGGGGGCCGGGAGTTATGGCTACACCTTC
CASSKVLQGAGSYGYTF
>TRBD1|TRBV28|TRBJ1-2|-
TGTGCCGGGGGAGGGACAGGGATGATTAACTATGGCTACACCTTC
CAGGGTGMINYGYTF
>-|TRBV7-3|TRBJ2-7|-
TGTGCCAGCAGCCAATTGGGGGGTAGTGACGAGCAGTACTTC
CASSQLGGSDEQYF
>-|TRBV15|TRBJ2-5|-
TGTGCCACCAGAATCGACCAAGAGACCCAGTACTTC
CATRIDQETQYF
>TRBD2|TRBV5-1|TRBJ2-1|once
TGCGCCAGCAGCTTGGCCATAGCGGGGGGGACTGAGCAGTTCTTC
CASSLAIAGGTEQFF
>-|TRBV6-7|TRBJ1-5|-
TGTGCCAGCAGTTACTCCCCCCGGGAGCTTTGCAATCAGCCCCAGCATTTT
CASSYSPRELCNQPQHF
>TRBD1|TRBV13|TRBJ1-1|-
TGTGCCAGCAGCTCCGTTGGACAGGGCACTGAAGCTTTCTTT
CASSSVGQGTEAFF
>TRBD1|TRBV27|TRBJ2-7|-
TGTGCCAGCAGTTTATTCGGGACAGGGGGCTTCGGCTCCTACGAGCAGTACTTC
CASSLFGTGGFGSYEQYF
>-|TRBV4-1|TRBJ1-6|-
TGCGCCAGCAGGGGGGTAGGCGGGGGATCACCCCTCCACTTT
CASRGVGGGSPLHF
>TRBD1|TRBV28|TRBJ2-7|-
TGTGCCAGCAGTCCCACAGGGGTTGGGTCCTACGAGCAGTACTTC
CASSPTGVGSYEQYF
>-|TRBV28|TRBJ1-5|-
TGTGCCAGCACACCCACAGGAAGGAGACAGCCCCAGCATTTT
CASTPTGRRQPQHF
>-|TRBV30|TRBJ2-7|-
TGTGCCTGGAGTGGCCCAGCGGGTTACTACGAGCAGTACTTC
CAWSGPAGYYEQYF
>-|TRBV2|TRBJ2-4|-
TGTGCCAGCAGTGTAGACATGGGCATGGACATTCAGTACTTC
CASSVDMGMDIQYF
>-|TRBV14|TRBJ1-3|-
TGTGCCAGCAGCCAAGTTGGGAGCCTTCTCTCTGGAAACACCATATATTTT
CASSQVGSLLSGNTIYF
>-|TRBV3-1/TRBV3-2|TRBJ1-1|-
TGTGCCAGCAGCCCGATCTGGACAGCCGCTGAAGCTTTCTTT
CASSPIWTAAEAFF
>TRBD1|TRBV2|TRBJ1-2|-
TGTGCCAGCTTAGCTACCGGGACAGGGGGATACTTTTATGGCTACACCTTC
CASLATGTGGYFYGYTF
>-|TRBV28|TRBJ2-7|-
TGTGCCAGCAGTCAACCCTCTAGCTACGGTGAGCAGTACTTC
CASSQPSSYGEQYF
>-|TRBV4-2|TRBJ2-7|-
TGTGCCAGCAGCCAAGACGTCAGCGGGTACGAGCAGTACTTC
CASSQDVSGYEQYF